This is a list of T cell receptor beta chains from one sample in a study of T cell repertoires in ileal Crohn's disease. Assay: immunoSEQ multiplex PCR; the TCRdb copy retains only in-frame clones and omits some. The data show fewer than 5,500 clones, 80% to 85% seen once. The sample comprised ileal tissue. Receptor source: an adult with Crohn's disease. Both conserved end residues are trimmed from each CDR3. Each record gives: V gene, CDR3 length, J gene, CDR3 protein.

>TRBV29-1|8|TRBJ2-7
SAADYEQY
>TRBV7-9|11|TRBJ1-4
ASSPWGEEKLF
>TRBV7-8|14|TRBJ1-5
ASSSSGGAGNQPQH
>TRBV19|12|TRBJ1-1
ASSINGAGTEAF
>TRBV7-9|13|TRBJ1-3
ASSLGATEGNTIY
>TRBV4-1|13|TRBJ1-5
ASSQFDRDNQPQH
>TRBV7-2|14|TRBJ2-3
ASSLSHGGAVDTQY
>TRBV6-1|11|TRBJ1-1
ASSERGHTEAF
>TRBV5-6|13|TRBJ1-2
ASSLLGQSRDGYT
>TRBV7-6|13|TRBJ2-1
ASSRGQGDYNEQF
>TRBV2|14|TRBJ2-1
ASRDLRAGGLYEQF
>TRBV5-1|13|TRBJ1-1
ASSLGVWGGAEAF
>TRBV6-5|14|TRBJ2-3
ASSYSVGGGLYTQY
>TRBV2|15|TRBJ2-1
ASSEARSGGARNEQF
>TRBV29-1|11|TRBJ1-5
SVGGGSNQPQH
>TRBV5-6|12|TRBJ2-2
ASSLVLVPQELF
>TRBV6-1|16|TRBJ2-1
ASSGGTSGGAGYNEQF
>TRBV9|12|TRBJ2-7
ASSVTGGPYEQY
>TRBV6-5|13|TRBJ2-7
ASSPLAGVSYEQY
>TRBV15|12|TRBJ1-2
ATSRAGQNDGYT
>TRBV6-4|13|TRBJ2-1
ASSAGLSGDNEQF
>TRBV7-3|13|TRBJ2-1
ASSLTGQGNNEQF
>TRBV14|12|TRBJ2-7
ASRPSGGRGEQY
>TRBV27|14|TRBJ2-1
ASSPQSGGRINEQF
>TRBV5-6|11|TRBJ2-7
ASSYGTVWEQY
>TRBV5-1|15|TRBJ1-3
ASRPNPGHGRGNTIY
>TRBV6-5|12|TRBJ2-7
ASRSGTGIYEQY
>TRBV4-1|11|TRBJ2-7
ASSRGLSYEQY
>TRBV6-6|12|TRBJ2-3
ASSRTGVTDTQY